Given below is one TCR beta chain in context. No antigen is known for it. These data originate in a study of PD-1 blockade in mismatch repair-deficient tumors. Across the study: Patients had approximately 11 mismatch repair-deficient cancer types, all previously treated and progressing. General study points: Rapid post-treatment expansion, then contraction, generally preceding radiologic response, marked tumor-resident clones.

Only in-frame clones appear in the TCRdb table, and some are missing; sequencing was by immunoSEQ multiplex PCR. The sample holds about 68,000 clones, approximately 78% seen once. The TCR-sequenced patients were a few responders to pembrolizumab. V trimming: 4 bases; J trimming: 8 bases; junction bases outside the gene matches: 16. Germline CDR1 and CDR2: SGDLS and YYNGEE. The CDR3 sequence is 16 residues long. This TCR was recovered from an adult with mismatch repair-deficient cancer. The chain is built from TRBV9 and TRBJ1-2; TRBD1 matches 8 bases. The material was peripheral blood, obtained 2 weeks after starting pembrolizumab. CDR3 region: CASSLDLQGAPEGYTF. The CDR3 nucleotides read TGTGCCAGCAGCCTTGATTTGCAGGGGGCGCCGGAAGGCTACACCTTC.